This TCR beta chain was identified during a study of shared clonotypes between healthy human individuals. General study findings and limits: The study sampled only blood, and tissue repertoires likely differ.

Per the original data handling: ImmunoSEQ output lacked quality scores and full-length reads, limiting matched filtering. Assay: immunoSEQ multiplex PCR; the TCRdb copy retains only in-frame clones and omits some. The V and J calls and clone size were taken over from that table, and D and trimming were inferred from the DNA. The table has a few million clones, around 94% seen once. Regarding this clone: Its specificity is unknown. Other DNA sequences from this sample encode an identical CDR3 as well.

Trimming removed 0 bases at V and 5 bases at J, with 5 bases between. Germline loops: CDR1 SGHNT, CDR2 YENEEA. The CDR3 extends over 12 amino acids. CD45RA+ naive and CD45RA-negative memory subsets were separated from CD4+ cells. This clonotype originated in a man aged 18 to 30 in good health. The chain has TRBV11-3 and TRBJ2-7, with D hard to call. The sample was naive CD4+ T cells sorted from blood. The subset was: CD45RA+ positively selected. The DNA for the CDR3 is TGTGCCAGCAGCTTAGATGGGAACGAGCAGTACTTC. Translation: CASSLDGNEQYF.